At least ten counts were recorded for the clone carrying this TCR beta chain. The sample belongs to a study of T cells in Graves' hyperthyroidism and ophthalmopathy. Patients having uncontrolled infection, another autoimmune disease, pregnancy or lactation were not included. Diagnosis rested on symptoms, serum thyroxine and TRAb, thyroid ultrasound, and orbital computed tomography. The V end was cut by 2 bases, the J end by 0 bases, with 7 bases between. The CDR3 covers 14 residues. In germline, CDR1 is SGHRS, CDR2 YFSETQ. RNA transcripts were the template for amplifying TCR beta CDR3 regions. The TCR CDR3 was amplified in a first-round RT-PCR using the HTBI primer set. TCRdb reprocessed the multiplex PCR reads via MiXCR and lists one record per CDR3 protein. The table lists about 640,000 distinct CDR3 sequences, around 21% of them singletons.

This TCR came from a man younger than 45 with Graves' ophthalmopathy. This chain uses TRBV5-1 with TRBJ2-3; a possible D gene is TRBD2 (5 bases). Sequenced material: blood. The CDR3 DNA sequence: TGCGCCAGCAGCTTACGGACTAGCACAGATACGCAGTATTTT. Protein product: CASSLRTSTDTQYF.